This T cell receptor (beta chain) appears in the sequencing data of a study of beta chain features in type 1 diabetes listed by TCRdb under 2018. Broadly, across the study: Mean age, gender distribution, total cell number and subset yield did not differ between patients and healthy donors. A total of roughly 98,000,000 sorted cells were examined across all samples, and a strong correlation was observed between cell number per subset and RNA yield. The study compared the TCRB repertoires of sorted circulating CD4+ T cell subsets in recently diagnosed type 1 diabetes patients with those in matched healthy donors. Regulatory and stem cell-like memory subsets were isolated from only 8 patients and roughly eight healthy donors, whereas naive and central memory subsets came from all 30 or so donors. Broader findings and caveats from the paper: Naive, central memory and regulatory TCRB repertoires appeared to be more similar among patients than among healthy donors. Because small numbers of individuals were included in the HLA sub-analyses, any influence of HLA type on TCRB rearrangement was left unresolved. At VDJ recombination sites, type 1 diabetes patients had fewer insertions and more deleted nucleotides, which implies abnormalities in thymic rearrangement. Because cDNA was sequenced instead of genomic DNA, activated cells with high expression could be over-represented, although the groups did not differ in activation or CD3 levels. Shorter templates might be favored by PCR, yet because patient and control samples were amplified and corrected together, any such skew would affect both groups equally. In all four CD4+ subsets, TCRB CDR3 length was moderately but significantly shorter in type 1 diabetes patients.

Each donor gave one peripheral blood draw, approximately 110 mL on average, collected into heparinised tubes. Using a panel that included CD45RO, CCR7, CD25, CD127, CD95 and CD27, naive, central memory, regulatory and stem cell-like memory CD4+ T cells were sorted on a BD FACSAria II. All sorted populations exceeded 98% purity. PBMCs were isolated immediately by Lymphoprep density gradient centrifugation and stained directly without culture. So that batch effects would be minimized, each experiment stained and sorted samples in pairs, pairing one healthy donor with one patient. All of the isolated RNA was reverse transcribed with the High Capacity cDNA Reverse Transcription Kit, so expressed TCRB transcripts were sequenced. Deep immunoSEQ sequencing was applied to naive, central memory and regulatory T cell samples, giving an average of about 3.8 million total reads per sample. Sorted cells were lysed in RLT buffer, and RNA was extracted using DNase-treated RNeasy Micro or Mini kits according to cell number. To prevent cross-contamination, each cell subset was processed individually, whereas patient and healthy donor samples were processed jointly. The immunoSEQ multiplex PCR was used to amplify TCRB sequences from cDNA, yielding 87-bp fragments that span the CDR3 region. The amplicons were sequenced using the Illumina HiSeq platform. As for the authors' bioinformatics: Synthetic template baselines were used to correct PCR bias computationally, reads within Hamming distance 2 were collapsed, and singletons that could not be merged were discarded. Reads were aligned against IMGT so that V, D and J genes, CDR3 length and insertions or deletions at six rearrangement sites could be assigned. Within each subset, clonotype counts were normalized to the number of sorted cells before true diversity and Gini coefficients were calculated with the tcR R package. Repertoire sharing was quantified using the overlap coefficient calculated on TCRB nucleotide sequences. Out-of-frame TCRB sequences from naive cells were analyzed to stand in for the pre-selection repertoire. Here the immuneACCESS table is served through TCRdb, limited to in-frame sequences with V and J called. Missing clones are a known gap in these copies; in checked studies unresolved V genes cover under half, and the rest lacks a known reason. That table supplies the V and J calls and clone size; D and trimming were determined from the DNA. The sample includes hundreds of thousands of clones, with roughly 13% observed a single time. The ten largest clonotypes hold roughly 0.04% of the sample.

The table lists this clone with a few counts. There is no known antigen for this receptor. No qualities accompany the bases; no much larger clone lies one base away. From a lookup of the germline V gene, CDR1 and CDR2 are SQVTM and ANQGSEA. Trimming removed 0 bases from V and 0 bases from J, leaving 6 bases between the germline ends. The CDR3 numbers 15 residues from cysteine through phenylalanine. The DNA shown is the 45-base CDR3, in frame from base 1. In this chain, TRBV29-1 is recombined with TRBJ2-6; no D segment can be confidently identified. Sequenced sample: naive CD4+ T cells from blood. In light of the paper, this sample's cell subset or site label describes: true naive CD4+ T cells. The sequence derives from a man between 18 and 29 years old with type 1 diabetes. The DNA sequence is given as TGCAGCGTTGAAGATCGTCTCTCTGGGGCCAACGTCCTGACTTTC. Its protein product is CSVEDRLSGANVLTF.